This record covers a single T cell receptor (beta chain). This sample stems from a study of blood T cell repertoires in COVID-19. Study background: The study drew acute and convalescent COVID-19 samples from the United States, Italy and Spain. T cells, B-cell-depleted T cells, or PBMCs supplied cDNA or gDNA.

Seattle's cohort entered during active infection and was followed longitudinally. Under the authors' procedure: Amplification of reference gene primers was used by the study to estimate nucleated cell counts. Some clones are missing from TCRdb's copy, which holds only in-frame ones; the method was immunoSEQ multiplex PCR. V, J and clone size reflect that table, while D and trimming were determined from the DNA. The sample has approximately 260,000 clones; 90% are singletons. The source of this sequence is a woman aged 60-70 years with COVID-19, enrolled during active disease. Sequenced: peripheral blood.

The CDR3: CASSSLTGGDSPLHF. The CDR3 DNA reads TGTGCCAGCAGCTCGTTGACAGGTGGGGATTCACCCCTCCACTTT. The chain recombines TRBV5-4 with TRBJ1-6; D possibly corresponds to TRBD1 (6 bases). Per germline, CDR1 SGHNT and CDR2 YYREEE (reference sequence). The CDR3 is 15 amino acids. Trimming pared 3 bases from V and 8 bases from J, leaving 15 bases between.